One and the same sample provided the 21 T cell receptor beta chains below, sequenced in a study of shared clonotypes between healthy human individuals. Profiling relied on immunoSEQ multiplex PCR, and the TCRdb table lists in-frame clones only, not all of them. The data hold over a million clones, with around four fifths observed a single time. The sequenced sample consisted of memory CD4+ T cells sorted from blood. Subset reported: CD45RA-negative fraction. The source is a man between 18 and 35 years old in good health.

This sequence joins TRBV9 and TRBJ2-1, with no clear D. Germline V gene lookup returns CDR1 SGDLS and CDR2 YYNGEE. The V end lost 2 bases, the J end lost 4 bases, and 10 bases lay between the germline ends. CDR3 size: 14 residues. CDR3 residues: CASSVRSTYNEQFF. CDR3 sequence (DNA): TGTGCCAGCAGCGTCCGGAGTACGTACAATGAGCAGTTCTTC. The whole variable domain, filled in from reference TRBV9 and TRBJ2-1, reads DSGVTQTPKHLITATGQRVTLRCSPRSGDLSVYWYQQSLDQGLQFLIQYYNGEERAKGNILERFSAQQFPDLHSELNLSSLELGDSALYFCASSVRSTYNEQFFGPGTRLTVL.

As for this clone: Given a much more abundant clone one base away, this may be a read error. V gene TRBV30 combines with J gene TRBJ2-2, with D maybe TRBD2 (6 bases). Germline CDR1 is GTSNPN and CDR2 is SVGIG (reference sequence). This CDR3 comprises 15 residues. This chain's CDR3 is CAWKEGNTNTEELFF. In DNA form, the CDR3 reads TGTGCCTGGAAGGAGGGGAATACGAACACCGAGGAGCTGTTTTTT.

The chain links TRBV6-1 to TRBJ1-1, with 9 bases lining up with TRBD1. CDR3 length: 15 residues. CDR1 and CDR2 (germline): MNHNS, SASEGT. With V trimmed by 6 bases and J by 3 bases, 8 bases remained unmatched. The CDR3 DNA reads TGTGCCAGCAGACCAGGAAGGACAGGGGACACTGAAGCTTTCTTT. As protein: CASRPGRTGDTEAFF.

The V gene is TRBV13, the J gene TRBJ2-5; D perhaps matches TRBD2 (5 bases). CDR1 and CDR2 (germline): PRHDT, FYEKMQ (reference sequence). This CDR3 has 14 residues. Trimming took off 0 bases at V and 5 bases at J, with 10 bases between the two ends. CDR3: CASSLGRSAETQYF. CDR3 DNA sequence: TGTGCCAGCAGCTTAGGGCGTAGCGCGGAGACCCAGTACTTC.

The chain carries TRBV25-1 and TRBJ2-7, with TRBD2 as a possible D gene (6 bases). Between the trimmed V and J ends, which lost 2 bases and 5 bases, there was a span of 13 bases. This CDR3 is 14 amino acids long. Germline values: CDR1 MGHDK, CDR2 SYGVNS. This chain's CDR3 is CASSEVNGGDEQYF. In nucleotides, the CDR3 is TGTGCCAGCAGTGAAGTAAACGGAGGGGACGAGCAGTACTTC.

The chain is built from TRBV7-1 and TRBJ1-2; D is undetermined. TRBV7-1 carries the ORF label, with uncertain function. The germline V and J ends were trimmed by 2 bases and 2 bases, with 12 bases remaining between them. CDR3 size: 15 residues. Here the CDR3 reads CASSSTNILNYGYTF. In DNA, the CDR3 is TGTGCCAGCAGCTCAACGAACATATTGAACTATGGCTACACCTTC.

The genes are TRBV30 and TRBJ1-2; 10 nucleotides align to TRBD1. Unmatched junction bases numbered 10, after V lost 2 bases and J lost 4 bases. Germline V lookup: CDR1 GTSNPN, CDR2 SVGIG (reference sequence). The CDR3 consists of 16 residues. The CDR3 protein is CAWSRAGTGASYGYTF. As DNA, the CDR3 is TGTGCCTGGAGTAGGGCCGGGACAGGGGCTTCCTATGGCTACACCTTC.

The chain has TRBV5-1 and TRBJ1-1, with 7 bases that match TRBD1. In germline, CDR1 is SGHRS, CDR2 YFSETQ. The CDR3 has 15 residues. Trimming removed 9 bases from V and 0 bases from J; junction bases left unmatched: 11. CDR3: CATRTGDSLNTEAFF. In nucleotides, the CDR3 is TGCGCCACCAGAACGGGGGACAGCTTGAACACTGAAGCTTTCTTT.

V gene TRBV10-2 combines with J gene TRBJ1-3, with D uncertain. Germline lookup yields CDR1 WSHSY and CDR2 SAAADI. The V end was cut by 5 bases, the J end by 4 bases, with 6 bases between. The CDR3 has 12 residues. CDR3 coding DNA: TGCGCCAGCAGTTTTGAGGGAAACACCATATATTTT. Its translation is CASSFEGNTIYF.

The chain joins TRBV2 to TRBJ2-1; 11 nucleotides line up with TRBD1. Germline loops: CDR1 SNHLY, CDR2 FYNNEI. V trimming: 7 bases; J trimming: 6 bases; junction bases outside the gene matches: 5. The CDR3 is 14 amino acids. CDR3 DNA: TGTGCCAGCAAGCAGGACAGGGGGCCCAATGAGCAGTTCTTC. It translates to CASKQDRGPNEQFF.

The chain is built from TRBV5-1 and TRBJ2-7; possibly TRBD1 for D (6 bases). The CDR3 is 14 amino acids. Germline-derived CDR1 and CDR2 are SGHRS and YFSETQ. Trimming cost V 4 bases and J 2 bases, with 13 bases left between them. The DNA for the CDR3 is TGCGCCAGCAGCCCCTGGACAGTTGCCTACGAGCAGTACTTC. It yields the protein CASSPWTVAYEQYF.

The chain recombines TRBV27 with TRBJ1-2, with D unclear. The CDR3 extends over 13 amino acids. Trimming pared 3 bases from V and 10 bases from J, leaving 15 bases between. Germline loops: CDR1 MNHEY, CDR2 SMNVEV (reference sequence). CDR3 protein: CASSFSQTKPYTF. The CDR3 DNA reads TGTGCCAGCAGTTTCTCCCAAACTAAACCCTACACCTTC.

The chain employs TRBV10-1 and TRBJ1-5; unclear D gene. Trimming cost V 7 bases and J 9 bases, with 10 bases left between them. Germline CDR1 reads WNHNN; CDR2 reads SYGVQD (reference sequence). The CDR3 spans 11 residues. The CDR3 reads CASNPARPQHF. The CDR3 nucleotides are TGCGCCAGCAACCCGGCGAGGCCCCAGCATTTT.

This clone appeared once. The chain employs TRBV5-1 and TRBJ2-1; TRBD2 is a possible D gene (6 bases). CDR3 length: 15 residues. Germline lookup yields CDR1 SGHRS and CDR2 YFSETQ. Trimming pared 4 bases from V and 8 bases from J, leaving 19 bases between. CDR3 sequence (DNA): TGCGCCAGCAGCGCACCCGGGAGCAGGTCGTATGAGCAGTTCTTC. It is translated as CASSAPGSRSYEQFF.

This clone was picked up many times. The genes are TRBV7-8 and TRBJ2-7; D gene ambiguous. The CDR3 totals 14 residues. CDR1 SGHVS and CDR2 FQNEAQ come from the germline V gene. Trimming removed 8 bases from V and 6 bases from J, with 20 bases in between. The CDR3 reads CASAPRAVRLEQYF. The CDR3 nucleotides are TGTGCCAGCGCGCCTCGGGCTGTTAGGCTCGAGCAGTACTTC. Combining the CDR3 with reference TRBV7-8 and TRBJ2-7 gives the whole variable domain GAGVSQSPRYKVAKRGQDVALRCDPISGHVSLFWYQQALGQGPEFLTYFQNEAQLDKSGLPSDRFFAERPEGSVSTLKIQRTQQEDSAVYLCASAPRAVRLEQYFGPGTRLTVT.

V and J are TRBV5-4 and TRBJ1-2, with D uncertain. This CDR3 is built from 13 residues. Trimming stripped 0 bases from V and 0 bases from J, with 3 bases between. Per the germline V gene, CDR1 is SGHNT and CDR2 is YYREEE (reference sequence). The CDR3 sequence: CASSLGPNYGYTF. Written as DNA, the CDR3 is TGTGCCAGCAGCTTGGGACCTAACTATGGCTACACCTTC. The full variable domain, in which reference TRBV5-4 and TRBJ1-2 provide the parts outside the CDR3, is ETGVTQSPTHLIKTRGQQVTLRCSSQSGHNTVSWYQQALGQGPQFIFQYYREEENGRGNFPPRFSGLQFPNYSSELNVNALELDDSALYLCASSLGPNYGYTFGSGTRLTVV.

Worth noting for this clone: The junction departs from germline at one end; a sequencing error may be responsible. The chain combines TRBV7-7 with TRBJ2-3, with 8 bases aligning to TRBD2. The CDR3 is 14 residues long. Per germline, CDR1 SSHAT and CDR2 FNYEAQ (reference sequence). CDR3 nucleotide sequence: TGTGCTAGCAGCCCCGGGGGGGCTGGAGATACGCAGTATTTT. The encoded protein is CASSPGGAGDTQYF.

The chain links TRBV7-9 to TRBJ2-7, with D perhaps assigned TRBD1 or TRBD2 (5 bases each). V lost 4 bases and J 6 bases, leaving 13 bases between the germline ends. CDR1 is SEHNR, CDR2 FQNEAQ, per germline (reference sequence). The CDR3 loop spans 13 amino acids. CDR3 protein: CASSSGGGLEQYF. The CDR3 coding sequence is TGTGCCAGCAGCTCGGGTGGGGGTCTCGAGCAGTACTTC. Full variable domain (rest looked up from reference TRBV7-9 and TRBJ2-7): DTGVSQNPRHKITKRGQNVTFRCDPISEHNRLYWYRQTLGQGPEFLTYFQNEAQLEKSRLLSDRFSAERPKGSFSTLEIQRTEQGDSAMYLCASSSGGGLEQYFGPGTRLTVT.

This clone was counted once. The chain uses TRBV6-5 and TRBJ2-2, with 8 bases that match TRBD2. Germline CDR1 is MNHEY and CDR2 is SVGAGI. The CDR3 spans 13 residues. With 5 bases clipped from V and 7 bases from J, the junction kept 3 bases outside the gene matches. The CDR3 region is CASSRGGNGELFF. The DNA of the CDR3 is TGTGCCAGCAGTCGGGGGGGGAACGGGGAGCTGTTTTTT.

This clone turned up a few times. J is TRBJ2-1 and V is TRBV2; no reliable D call. Germline values: CDR1 SNHLY, CDR2 FYNNEI. The CDR3 extends over 14 amino acids. V was trimmed by 4 bases and J by 5 bases, leaving 12 bases between them. CDR3 region: CASSVSHNNNEQFF. In nucleotides, the CDR3 is TGTGCCAGCAGTGTCTCTCATAATAACAATGAGCAGTTCTTC. The whole variable domain, remainder taken from reference TRBV2 and TRBJ2-1, is EPEVTQTPSHQVTQMGQEVILRCVPISNHLYFYWYRQILGQKVEFLVSFYNNEISEKSEIFDDQFSVERPDGSNFTLKIRSTKLEDSAMYFCASSVSHNNNEQFFGPGTRLTVL.

This clone was seen a handful of times. The V gene is TRBV11-2, the J gene TRBJ2-7, with D tentatively TRBD1 (7 bases). The ends were cut back, 1 base at V and 1 base at J, with 17 bases in the middle. In germline, CDR1 is SGHAT, CDR2 FQNNGV. This CDR3 comprises 17 residues. CDR3 DNA: TGTGCCAGCAGCTTAGGTTTAGGAGGGGGCGCTTCCTACGAGCAGTACTTC. Its translation: CASSLGLGGGASYEQYF.